This TCR beta chain stems from a study of low-dose radiotherapy and immunotherapy resistance in tumors. Looking at the study overall: Every 2 weeks, cohort 1 got 0.5 Gy, reaching 6.5 Gy to the planning target volume. Cohort 2, a group dosed every two weeks at 1 Gy per fraction, received 13 Gy in total over 26 weeks. For four cycles from cycle 1 day 1, patients took 300 mg oral aspirin daily.

Time point described: before trial treatment. CDR1 SGHRS and CDR2 YFSETQ come from the germline V gene. The CDR3 is 15 residues long. Trimming removed 2 bases from V and 7 bases from J, with 16 bases in between. The table lists this clonotype with many counts. First-strand cDNA used TRAV- and TRBV-specific primers, covering alpha and beta chains. Amplification of TCRs used a constant-region primer and V-primer adapter for roughly 18 PCR cycles. The isolated mRNA underwent amplification through in vitro transcription. TCRdb recomputed calls from the reads with MiXCR, one row per CDR3 protein. The sample shows around 76,000 distinct CDR3 sequences, roughly 30% of them seen only once.

This receptor was identified in a female donor with ovarian cancer. The rearrangement uses TRBV5-1 and TRBJ1-5; D may be TRBD1 (5 bases). The source was PBMCs, collected before treatment. The CDR3 nucleotides are TGCGCCAGCAGCTTCGGGGGGACGGCAGGGCAGCCCCAGCATTTT. As protein: CASSFGGTAGQPQHF.